A selection of T cell receptor beta chains follows, all from one sample in a study of blood T cell repertoires in COVID-19. TCRdb's copy holds only in-frame clones and misses some; the assay was immunoSEQ multiplex PCR. Found here are about 70,000 clones, 85% of them singletons; the top ten hold around 2.9%. Source material: peripheral blood. The receptor source for this set is a man of 80 years or more with acute or convalescent COVID-19. Each CDR3 is given with its conserved first and last residue. The D gene is left open where the match is weak. Size tells how often a clone was seen (once, few, many) or the class of an expanded clone, and some rows leave it out.

v_gene: TRBV5-5; abundance: -; j_gene: TRBJ1-2; d_gene: -; CDR3aa: CASSFGGGYGYTF; CDR3nt: TGTGCCAGCAGCTTTGGGGGCGGCTATGGCTACACCTTC
v_gene: TRBV5-1; abundance: -; j_gene: TRBJ1-3; d_gene: -; CDR3aa: CASSSSGVSGNTIYF; CDR3nt: TGCGCCAGCAGCTCTTCAGGGGTTTCTGGAAACACCATATATTTT
v_gene: TRBV21-1; abundance: -; j_gene: TRBJ2-2; d_gene: -; CDR3aa: CASSKVASGSPGELFF; CDR3nt: -
v_gene: TRBV9; abundance: once; j_gene: TRBJ2-7; d_gene: -; CDR3aa: CASSAQGLPYEQYF; CDR3nt: TGTGCCAGCAGCGCACAGGGTCTTCCCTACGAGCAGTACTTC
v_gene: TRBV5-1; abundance: -; j_gene: TRBJ2-3; d_gene: -; CDR3aa: CASSFQTSTDTQYF; CDR3nt: TGCGCCAGCAGCTTCCAGACTAGCACAGATACGCAGTATTTT
v_gene: TRBV18; abundance: -; j_gene: TRBJ1-1; d_gene: -; CDR3aa: CASSPPGLSNTEAFF; CDR3nt: TGTGCCAGCTCACCCCCCGGACTCTCGAACACTGAAGCTTTCTTT
v_gene: TRBV12-3/TRBV12-4; abundance: -; j_gene: TRBJ1-1; d_gene: -; CDR3aa: CASTSERNTEAFF; CDR3nt: TGTGCCAGCACCTCCGAGAGGAACACTGAAGCTTTCTTT
v_gene: TRBV5-1; abundance: -; j_gene: TRBJ2-5; d_gene: -; CDR3aa: CASSLGLLEAWRETQYF; CDR3nt: TGCGCCAGCAGCTTGGGGTTGTTAGAAGCTTGGCGGGAGACCCAGTACTTC
v_gene: TRBV5-5; abundance: few; j_gene: TRBJ2-1; d_gene: TRBD2; CDR3aa: CASSTSGNYNEQFF; CDR3nt: TGTGCCAGCAGTACTAGCGGGAACTACAATGAGCAGTTCTTC
v_gene: TRBV9; abundance: -; j_gene: TRBJ2-2; d_gene: TRBD2; CDR3aa: CASSGGLAGAGELFF; CDR3nt: TGTGCCAGCAGCGGGGGACTAGCGGGAGCCGGGGAGCTGTTTTTT
v_gene: TRBV25-1; abundance: -; j_gene: TRBJ1-2; d_gene: -; CDR3aa: CASSASGGLGYGYTF; CDR3nt: TGTGCCAGCAGTGCCTCGGGGGGCTTAGGCTATGGCTACACCTTC
v_gene: TRBV5-5; abundance: -; j_gene: TRBJ1-2; d_gene: -; CDR3aa: CASSLSAGVANYGYTF; CDR3nt: TGTGCCAGCAGCTTGTCTGCAGGGGTTGCTAACTATGGCTACACCTTC
v_gene: TRBV3-1/TRBV3-2; abundance: -; j_gene: TRBJ1-2; d_gene: -; CDR3aa: CASSRQTHDGYTF; CDR3nt: TGTGCCAGCAGCCGACAAACCCACGATGGCTACACCTTC
v_gene: TRBV5-1; abundance: -; j_gene: TRBJ2-3; d_gene: TRBD2; CDR3aa: CASSQGLAGAVTQYF; CDR3nt: TGCGCCAGCAGCCAGGGACTAGCGGGAGCGGTGACGCAGTATTTT
v_gene: TRBV19; abundance: -; j_gene: TRBJ1-5; d_gene: -; CDR3aa: CASSIATANQPQHF; CDR3nt: TGTGCCAGTAGTATAGCCACTGCCAATCAGCCCCAGCATTTT
v_gene: TRBV4-1; abundance: -; j_gene: TRBJ1-3; d_gene: -; CDR3aa: CASSPSRQGGNTIYF; CDR3nt: TGCGCCAGCAGCCCCTCGAGGCAGGGAGGAAACACCATATATTTT
v_gene: TRBV14; abundance: -; j_gene: TRBJ2-1; d_gene: -; CDR3aa: CASSQGGGLNEQFF; CDR3nt: TGTGCCAGCAGCCAGGGTGGCGGACTCAATGAGCAGTTCTTC
v_gene: TRBV19; abundance: -; j_gene: TRBJ1-2; d_gene: TRBD1; CDR3aa: CASSETGGFLYGYTF; CDR3nt: TGTGCCAGTAGTGAGACAGGGGGCTTTCTCTATGGCTACACCTTC
v_gene: TRBV24-1; abundance: few; j_gene: TRBJ2-5; d_gene: -; CDR3aa: CAANSGHQETQYF; CDR3nt: TGTGCCGCCAACAGCGGGCACCAAGAGACCCAGTACTTC
v_gene: TRBV2; abundance: -; j_gene: TRBJ2-2; d_gene: TRBD2; CDR3aa: CASRVTSGSPGELFF; CDR3nt: TGTGCCAGCCGTGTTACTAGCGGGAGTCCCGGGGAGCTGTTTTTT
v_gene: TRBV29-1; abundance: -; j_gene: TRBJ2-5; d_gene: TRBD1; CDR3aa: CSVEVEPGGTETQYF; CDR3nt: TGCAGCGTTGAAGTCGAGCCAGGGGGCACAGAGACCCAGTACTTC
v_gene: TRBV19; abundance: -; j_gene: TRBJ2-7; d_gene: TRBD2; CDR3aa: CASSPGTSRAYEQYF; CDR3nt: TGTGCCAGTAGTCCCGGGACTAGCAGGGCTTACGAGCAGTACTTC
v_gene: TRBV6-5; abundance: -; j_gene: TRBJ1-3; d_gene: -; CDR3aa: CASSYAGVSGNTIYF; CDR3nt: TGTGCCAGCAGTTACGCCGGGGTCTCTGGAAACACCATATATTTT
v_gene: TRBV3-1/TRBV3-2; abundance: -; j_gene: TRBJ2-3; d_gene: TRBD1; CDR3aa: CASSQQGARDTQYF; CDR3nt: TGTGCCAGCAGCCAGCAGGGGGCCAGAGATACGCAGTATTTT
v_gene: TRBV25-1; abundance: -; j_gene: TRBJ2-5; d_gene: TRBD1; CDR3aa: CASSSSPGTGGQETQYF; CDR3nt: TGTGCCAGCAGCTCCAGCCCCGGGACAGGGGGCCAAGAGACCCAGTACTTC
v_gene: TRBV27; abundance: -; j_gene: TRBJ2-7; d_gene: -; CDR3aa: CASSLQGAQYEQYF; CDR3nt: TGTGCCAGCAGTTTACAAGGGGCTCAGTACGAGCAGTACTTC
v_gene: TRBV6-6; abundance: -; j_gene: TRBJ1-5; d_gene: TRBD1; CDR3aa: CASSYSGQGGQPQHF; CDR3nt: TGTGCCAGCAGTTACTCGGGACAGGGAGGTCAGCCCCAGCATTTT
v_gene: TRBV15; abundance: few; j_gene: TRBJ2-7; d_gene: -; CDR3aa: CATSALGVGEQYF; CDR3nt: TGTGCCACCAGCGCCCTGGGAGTTGGCGAGCAGTACTTC
v_gene: TRBV27; abundance: once; j_gene: TRBJ2-1; d_gene: -; CDR3aa: CASSSLTTRTYVGEQFF; CDR3nt: TGTGCCAGCAGTTCCCTGACTACCCGGACTTACGTGGGCGAGCAGTTCTTC
v_gene: TRBV5-4; abundance: once; j_gene: TRBJ2-5; d_gene: TRBD2; CDR3aa: CASSGGGTQYF; CDR3nt: TGTGCCAGCAGCGGGGGGGGGACCCAGTACTTC
v_gene: TRBV19; abundance: -; j_gene: TRBJ2-6; d_gene: -; CDR3aa: CASSMSGFGANVLTF; CDR3nt: TGTGCCAGTAGTATGTCGGGGTTTGGTGCCAACGTCCTGACTTTC
v_gene: TRBV9; abundance: few; j_gene: TRBJ1-5; d_gene: -; CDR3aa: CASSVQDGQPQHF; CDR3nt: TGTGCCAGCAGCGTTCAAGACGGGCAGCCCCAGCATTTT
v_gene: TRBV29-1; abundance: -; j_gene: TRBJ2-1; d_gene: TRBD2; CDR3aa: CSGGVAGGQGQFF; CDR3nt: TGCAGTGGGGGAGTAGCGGGAGGTCAGGGGCAGTTCTTC
v_gene: TRBV30; abundance: -; j_gene: TRBJ1-1; d_gene: -; CDR3aa: CAWRAARGEAFF; CDR3nt: TGTGCCTGGAGGGCTGCAAGGGGTGAAGCTTTCTTT
v_gene: TRBV4-2; abundance: -; j_gene: TRBJ2-2; d_gene: TRBD2; CDR3aa: CASRFAGARTGELFF; CDR3nt: TGTGCCAGCCGATTCGCGGGAGCCCGGACCGGGGAGCTGTTTTTT
v_gene: TRBV9; abundance: -; j_gene: TRBJ2-7; d_gene: TRBD1; CDR3aa: CASSVAGTGPYEQYF; CDR3nt: TGTGCCAGCAGCGTCGCCGGGACAGGGCCCTACGAGCAGTACTTC
v_gene: TRBV6-5; abundance: -; j_gene: TRBJ2-5; d_gene: -; CDR3aa: CASSHPGSVRTQYF; CDR3nt: TGTGCCAGCAGTCATCCCGGGTCGGTAAGAACCCAGTACTTC
v_gene: TRBV24-1; abundance: few; j_gene: TRBJ2-7; d_gene: TRBD1; CDR3aa: CATSDPTGTGHYEQYF; CDR3nt: TGTGCCACCAGTGATCCAACCGGGACAGGGCACTACGAGCAGTACTTC
v_gene: TRBV18; abundance: -; j_gene: TRBJ1-1; d_gene: -; CDR3aa: CASSPYGQSTEAFF; CDR3nt: TGTGCCAGCTCACCATACGGACAGAGCACTGAAGCTTTCTTT
v_gene: TRBV4-3; abundance: -; j_gene: TRBJ1-4; d_gene: TRBD1; CDR3aa: CASSRRTGGTNEKLFF; CDR3nt: TGCGCCAGCAGCCGGAGGACAGGGGGGACTAATGAAAAACTGTTTTTT
v_gene: TRBV25-1; abundance: -; j_gene: TRBJ1-2; d_gene: TRBD1; CDR3aa: CASSETRTGGAHGYTF; CDR3nt: TGTGCCAGCAGTGAAACCCGGACAGGGGGTGCGCATGGCTACACCTTC
v_gene: TRBV24-1; abundance: -; j_gene: TRBJ2-1; d_gene: -; CDR3aa: CATSDFRTDNEQFF; CDR3nt: TGTGCCACCAGTGATTTTAGAACAGACAATGAGCAGTTCTTC
v_gene: TRBV5-1; abundance: few; j_gene: TRBJ1-2; d_gene: -; CDR3aa: CASSLGRTNYGYTF; CDR3nt: TGCGCCAGCAGCTTGGGCAGGACTAACTATGGCTACACCTTC
v_gene: TRBV5-8; abundance: -; j_gene: TRBJ2-7; d_gene: -; CDR3aa: CASSLAVGGPFEQYF; CDR3nt: TGTGCCAGCAGCTTGGCGGTCGGGGGGCCCTTCGAGCAGTACTTC
v_gene: TRBV24-1; abundance: -; j_gene: TRBJ2-7; d_gene: -; CDR3aa: CATSPDARKNEQYF; CDR3nt: TGTGCCACCAGTCCCGACGCTAGGAAAAACGAGCAGTACTTC
v_gene: TRBV5-1; abundance: -; j_gene: TRBJ2-1; d_gene: -; CDR3aa: CASSLASGGTLGEQFF; CDR3nt: TGCGCCAGCAGCTTGGCCTCTGGCGGGACCCTCGGCGAGCAGTTCTTC
v_gene: TRBV30; abundance: -; j_gene: TRBJ1-1; d_gene: TRBD1; CDR3aa: CAWSGTGPTEAFF; CDR3nt: TGTGCCTGGAGCGGGACAGGCCCCACTGAAGCTTTCTTT
v_gene: TRBV6-4; abundance: -; j_gene: TRBJ2-7; d_gene: TRBD2; CDR3aa: CASSEVRLAVKVFYEQYF; CDR3nt: TGTGCCAGCAGTGAAGTCAGACTAGCAGTGAAGGTATTCTACGAGCAGTACTTC
v_gene: TRBV2; abundance: -; j_gene: TRBJ2-7; d_gene: -; CDR3aa: CASSPSYEQYF; CDR3nt: TGTGCCAGCAGTCCTTCCTACGAGCAGTACTTC
v_gene: TRBV15; abundance: once; j_gene: TRBJ2-1; d_gene: TRBD2; CDR3aa: CATSQVLGLAGVNEQFF; CDR3nt: TGTGCCACCAGCCAAGTCTTAGGGCTAGCGGGAGTTAATGAGCAGTTCTTC
v_gene: TRBV19; abundance: few; j_gene: TRBJ1-2; d_gene: TRBD1; CDR3aa: CASRGQGTNYGYTF; CDR3nt: TGTGCCAGTAGAGGACAGGGCACCAACTATGGCTACACCTTC
v_gene: TRBV9; abundance: -; j_gene: TRBJ2-1; d_gene: TRBD2; CDR3aa: CASSLEPRTSGRGNEQFF; CDR3nt: TGTGCCAGCAGCCTCGAACCCAGGACTAGCGGGAGGGGGAATGAGCAGTTCTTC
v_gene: TRBV4-3; abundance: -; j_gene: TRBJ1-2; d_gene: -; CDR3aa: CASSDRVLGYTF; CDR3nt: TGCGCCAGCAGCGACCGGGTTTTAGGCTACACCTTC
v_gene: TRBV9; abundance: -; j_gene: TRBJ2-3; d_gene: -; CDR3aa: CASSVGGGPPDTQYF; CDR3nt: TGTGCCAGCAGCGTCGGCGGGGGCCCACCAGATACGCAGTATTTT
v_gene: TRBV11-2; abundance: -; j_gene: TRBJ2-1; d_gene: -; CDR3aa: CASSAGLVLPTDEQFF; CDR3nt: TGTGCCAGCAGCGCCGGTCTTGTTCTCCCCACGGATGAGCAGTTCTTC
v_gene: TRBV9; abundance: -; j_gene: TRBJ2-1; d_gene: -; CDR3aa: CASSVGGDSRVNEQFF; CDR3nt: TGTGCCAGCAGCGTAGGGGGGGACTCTCGCGTCAATGAGCAGTTCTTC